Presented here are 24 T cell receptor beta chains from one specimen sequenced in a study of OX40 agonist ivuxolimab in advanced cancers. To prepare the library, the immunoSEQ multiplex PCR assay was applied. Sourced from immuneACCESS, this table was stored by TCRdb with only in-frame sequences that have V and J called. A share of the clones is absent; for the studies checked, an unresolved V gene accounts for under half, and the remainder has no known explanation. The sample table holds approximately 88,000 clones, of which 88% were seen once. The top ten hold more than 0.25% of the sample. This sample comprised CD4+ or CD8+ T cells sorted from blood, obtained in a trial of the OX40 agonist ivuxolimab. These receptors originate from an adult with an advanced solid tumor such as melanoma, head and neck, liver or kidney cancer.

The chain couples TRBV7-2 to TRBJ2-1; 7 bases are shared with TRBD1. V lost 4 bases to trimming and J lost 1 base; unmatched junction nucleotides: 7. This CDR3 is built from 16 residues. The germline V gene encodes CDR1 SGHTA and CDR2 FQGNSA. CDR3 protein: CASSSGQALSYNEQFF. CDR3 in DNA: TGTGCCAGCAGCTCTGGACAGGCCCTTTCCTACAATGAGCAGTTCTTC.

V gene TRBV30 combines with J gene TRBJ1-6, with D uncertain. CDR3 size: 15 residues. V was shortened by 2 bases and J by 10 bases, with 18 bases between the two germline ends. CDR1 is GTSNPN and CDR2 is SVGIG in the germline V gene (reference sequence). CDR3 residues: CAWSPTVVHSSPLHF. The CDR3 DNA is TGTGCCTGGAGTCCTACGGTGGTTCATTCGTCACCCCTCCACTTT.

The rearrangement links TRBV18 to TRBJ2-3; perhaps TRBD2 as D (5 bases). Germline CDR1 and CDR2: KGHSH and LQKENI. The CDR3 spans 14 residues. V lost 4 bases and J 1 base, leaving 9 bases between the germline ends. DNA of the CDR3: TGTGCCAGCTCACACGAGGGCCGCACAGATACGCAGTATTTT. This codes for CASSHEGRTDTQYF.

The chain employs TRBV5-1 and TRBJ2-1; D is perhaps TRBD2 (5 bases). Germline V CDR1 and CDR2: SGHRS, YFSETQ. Trimming removed 4 bases from V and 8 bases from J, with 13 bases in between. The CDR3 totals 13 residues. CDR3 residues: CASSPGSVHEQFF. The CDR3 DNA is TGCGCCAGCAGCCCGGGTAGCGTTCATGAGCAGTTCTTC.

A few counts support this clone. The chain employs TRBV7-3 and TRBJ1-5; D is unresolved. Deletions cut 5 bases from V and 4 bases from J, with 9 bases between. The CDR3 contains 13 residues. Germline assignment: CDR1 SGHTA and CDR2 FQGTGA. As DNA, the CDR3 is TGTGCCAGCAGCGAGGGATTTAATCAGCCCCAGCATTTT. Translated: CASSEGFNQPQHF.

This clone appeared once. The gene calls are TRBV6-5 and TRBJ1-1; unclear D gene. Germline values: CDR1 MNHEY, CDR2 SVGAGI. With 6 bases removed from V and 2 bases from J, the gap between germline ends came to 10 bases. The CDR3 has 13 amino acids. The CDR3: CASRLLHNTEAFF. The CDR3 DNA is TGTGCCAGCAGACTCCTTCATAACACTGAAGCTTTCTTT.

The rearrangement joins TRBV7-9 to TRBJ2-4; D is unresolved. CDR3 size: 16 residues. V was pared by 5 bases and J by 1 base, with 15 bases between. Germline V gene data show CDR1 as SEHNR and CDR2 as FQNEAQ (reference sequence). CDR3 amino acids: CASSTGPQRAKNIQYF. In DNA form, the CDR3 reads TGTGCCAGCAGCACCGGGCCGCAAAGGGCCAAAAACATTCAGTACTTC.

The rearrangement links TRBV7-2 to TRBJ2-3, with unresolved D. The CDR3 sequence is 11 residues long. Per the germline V gene, CDR1 is SGHTA and CDR2 is FQGNSA. The V end lost 6 bases, the J end lost 5 bases, and 6 bases lay between the germline ends. The CDR3 spells CASSREDTQYF. The CDR3 DNA reads as TGTGCCAGCAGTAGGGAAGATACGCAGTATTTT.

V usage is TRBV5-4 and J usage is TRBJ2-3, with D unclear. V lost 0 bases, J lost 6 bases, and 11 bases lay in between. The CDR3 length is 14 residues. In germline, CDR1 is SGHNT, CDR2 YYREEE (reference sequence). In DNA, the CDR3 is TGTGCCAGCAGCTTGGCCGGTCGCCGGGATACGCAGTATTTT. Translation gives CASSLAGRRDTQYF.

This clone was counted a few times. This sequence joins TRBV5-6 and TRBJ2-5; D might be TRBD2 (7 bases). Trimming took 3 bases from V and 4 from J, leaving 19 bases between them. The germline V gene has CDR1 SGHDT and CDR2 YYEEEE. The CDR3 covers 16 residues. The CDR3 bases are TGTGCCAGCAGCTCCCTGAAGGGGGGGCAGGGAGAGACCCAGTACTTC. This encodes CASSSLKGGQGETQYF. The complete variable domain, with remaining parts taken from reference TRBV5-6 and TRBJ2-5, reads DAGVTQSPTHLIKTRGQQVTLRCSPKSGHDTVSWYQQALGQGPQFIFQYYEEEERQRGNFPDRFSGHQFPNYSSELNVNALLLGDSALYLCASSSLKGGQGETQYFGPGTRLLVL.

The chain has TRBV7-9 and TRBJ2-5; TRBD1 aligns across 9 bases. Germline trimming cut 5 bases from V and 5 bases from J; bases unmatched to any gene: 9. CDR3 length: 15 amino acids. The germline V gene has CDR1 SEHNR and CDR2 FQNEAQ (reference sequence). The CDR3 DNA reads TGTGCCAGCAGCACCGAGACAGGGGGGCGCGAGACCCAGTACTTC. Its protein is CASSTETGGRETQYF. Together with reference TRBV7-9 and TRBJ2-5, the CDR3 gives the full variable domain: DTGVSQNPRHKITKRGQNVTFRCDPISEHNRLYWYRQTLGQGPEFLTYFQNEAQLEKSRLLSDRFSAERPKGSFSTLEIQRTEQGDSAMYLCASSTETGGRETQYFGPGTRLLVL.

The CDR3 region has the DNA TGTGCCAGCAGCTGGGACACTGAAGCTTTCTTT. Encoded protein: CASSWDTEAFF. This rearrangement joins TRBV7-2 to TRBJ1-1; D remains ambiguous. The CDR3 runs to 11 residues. V lost 4 bases, J lost 3 bases, and 3 bases lay in between. Germline V gene sequence: CDR1 SGHTA, CDR2 FQGNSA.

This chain joins TRBV18 and TRBJ1-1; possibly TRBD1 for D (5 bases). V was trimmed by 3 bases and J by 6 bases, leaving 14 bases between them. Per germline, CDR1 KGHSH and CDR2 LQKENI. The CDR3 totals 14 residues. CDR3 bases: TGTGCCAGCTCACCCCCGGGGGGGTTGTCTGAAGCTTTCTTT. It specifies CASSPPGGLSEAFF.

This clone turned up a few times. The gene calls are TRBV10-3 and TRBJ1-1; D unresolved. Between the trimmed V and J ends, which lost 7 bases and 5 bases, there was a span of 11 bases. From germline, CDR1 is ENHRY and CDR2 SYGVKD. This CDR3 comprises 12 residues. The CDR3 spells CAIKGGGTEAFF. The CDR3 DNA is TGTGCCATCAAGGGAGGAGGAACTGAAGCTTTCTTT.

This clone was seen only once. The chain uses TRBV6-5 and TRBJ2-3; 8 nucleotides align to TRBD2. V gave up 5 bases and J gave up 6 bases; unmatched junction bases: 10. Looked up from germline, CDR1 is MNHEY and CDR2 is SVGAGI. The CDR3 extends over 15 amino acids. Here the CDR3 reads CASSPGLVRVDTQYF. CDR3 sequence (DNA): TGTGCCAGCAGTCCGGGACTAGTCAGGGTGGATACGCAGTATTTT.

On this clone itself: The sample has other DNA sequences that encode this CDR3 too. V is TRBV19 and J is TRBJ2-5; D call uncertain. The V end was cut by 5 bases, the J end by 5 bases, with 15 bases between. CDR1 and CDR2 (germline): LNHDA, SQIVND (reference sequence). The length of the CDR3 is 14 residues. The CDR3 bases are TGTGCCAGTAGTCCTACGGGCGGCAGGGAGACCCAGTACTTC. Translation gives CASSPTGGRETQYF.

The V and J genes are TRBV7-9 and TRBJ1-1, with 10 bases aligning to TRBD1. V shed 7 bases and J 3 bases; nucleotides not matched to a gene: 14. This CDR3 is 17 amino acids long. The germline gives CDR1 SEHNR, CDR2 FQNEAQ (reference sequence). This chain's CDR3 is CASTLQTGGMGDTEAFF. Written as DNA, the CDR3 is TGTGCCAGCACCCTACAGACAGGGGGCATGGGGGACACTGAAGCTTTCTTT.

The gene calls are TRBV9 and TRBJ2-1; TRBD1 matches 9 bases. J was trimmed by 5 bases and V by 6 bases; bases with no gene match: 9. CDR3 length equals 15 residues. Germline V gene data show CDR1 as SGDLS and CDR2 as YYNGEE. The CDR3 protein is CASNAAGQGNNEQFF. The CDR3 DNA reads as TGTGCCAGCAACGCTGCGGGACAGGGAAACAATGAGCAGTTCTTC. The complete variable domain, with remaining parts taken from reference TRBV9 and TRBJ2-1, reads DSGVTQTPKHLITATGQRVTLRCSPRSGDLSVYWYQQSLDQGLQFLIQYYNGEERAKGNILERFSAQQFPDLHSELNLSSLELGDSALYFCASNAAGQGNNEQFFGPGTRLTVL.

The chain uses TRBV29-1 and TRBJ1-4; TRBD1 is a possible D gene (6 bases). There are 14 residues in the CDR3. Per the germline V gene, CDR1 is SQVTM and CDR2 is ANQGSEA. Trimming removed 7 bases at V and 8 bases at J, with 20 bases between. The DNA of the CDR3 is TGCAGCGCCGGTAGGGGGGCCACGGCCGAAAAACTGTTTTTT. Its protein product is CSAGRGATAEKLFF. Drawing the rest from reference TRBV29-1 and TRBJ1-4, the complete variable domain is SAVISQKPSRDICQRGTSLTIQCQVDSQVTMMFWYRQQPGQSLTLIATANQGSEATYESGFVIDKFPISRPNLTFSTLTVSNMSPEDSSIYLCSAGRGATAEKLFFGSGTQLSVL.

The V gene is TRBV5-1, the J gene TRBJ2-7, with 8 bases identical to TRBD2. CDR3 length: 14 residues. V gave up 4 bases and J gave up 2 bases; unmatched junction bases: 5. Germline values: CDR1 SGHRS, CDR2 YFSETQ. CDR3: CASSTRGGAYEQYF. The CDR3 bases are TGCGCCAGCAGCACCCGGGGGGGGGCCTACGAGCAGTACTTC. The full variable domain, rest sourced from reference TRBV5-1 and TRBJ2-7, is KAGVTQTPRYLIKTRGQQVTLSCSPISGHRSVSWYQQTPGQGLQFLFEYFSETQRNKGNFPGRFSGRQFSNSRSEMNVSTLELGDSALYLCASSTRGGAYEQYFGPGTRLTVT.

The chain couples TRBV5-4 to TRBJ2-7; D is undetermined. CDR1 is SGHNT and CDR2 is YYREEE in the germline V gene (reference sequence). This CDR3 comprises 15 residues. The V and J ends lost 0 bases and 0 bases respectively, with 10 bases between them. CDR3 DNA: TGTGCCAGCAGCTTGGAGTGGCGGTCCTCCTACGAGCAGTACTTC. This sequence encodes CASSLEWRSSYEQYF.

As regards this clone: The junction shows a germline mismatch at one end, possibly a read error. This chain connects TRBV19 to TRBJ1-2; 7 bases are a match to TRBD1. This CDR3 region has 13 residues. The germline V gene has CDR1 LNHDA and CDR2 SQIVND (reference sequence). The CDR3 bases are TGTGCCAGTAGACGGGACAGTAACGATGGCTACACCTTC. This translates into CASRRDSNDGYTF.

The gene calls are TRBV7-9 and TRBJ2-7; 7 bases align to TRBD2. The ends lost 2 bases at V and 1 base at J; junction bases unmatched: 5. In germline, CDR1 is SEHNR, CDR2 FQNEAQ (reference sequence). The CDR3 contains 15 residues. The CDR3 loop reads CASSLLTSASYEQYF. The CDR3 region has the DNA TGTGCCAGCAGCTTACTAACTAGCGCATCCTACGAGCAGTACTTC.

J is TRBJ2-7 and V is TRBV10-2, with D perhaps matching TRBD1 (6 bases). Trimming removed 0 bases at V and 2 bases at J, with 8 bases between. The CDR3 is made up of 14 amino acids. Germline V gives CDR1 WSHSY, CDR2 SAAADI. The CDR3 here is CASSESDRTYEQYF. CDR3 DNA: TGCGCCAGCAGTGAGTCGGACAGAACCTACGAGCAGTACTTC.